Below are 14 T cell receptor beta chains sequenced from a single sample in a study of human T cells and chemical hapten exposure. TCRdb analysed the RACE reads with MiXCR anew, one entry per CDR3 protein. Found here are roughly 130,000 distinct CDR3 sequences, roughly 10% of them singletons; the top ten hold 2% to 2.5%. The time point denotes: patch test 3, about 24 weeks after DPC sensitization. Treatment here: therapeutic diphenylcyclopropenone sensitization with weekly scalp DPC. The sample consisted of whole blood, taken in connection with sensitization to the hapten diphenylcyclopropenone (DPC). These receptor sequences come from a woman between 45 and 65 years old with alopecia areata. Some clones in this sample may be carry-over from other donors' samples.

This clonotype was counted ten times or more. The chain recombines TRBV10-3 with TRBJ1-2; TRBD1 aligns across 7 bases. Germline CDR1 is ENHRY and CDR2 is SYGVKD. The CDR3 runs to 12 residues. The trim removed 6 bases at V and 6 bases at J, leaving 4 bases unmatched. CDR3: CAIRITGDGYTF. The DNA for the CDR3 is TGTGCCATCAGAATCACAGGGGATGGCTACACCTTC.

The genes are TRBV28 and TRBJ2-4; no reliable D call. Germline values: CDR1 MDHEN, CDR2 SYDVKM. CDR3 length equals 14 residues. Trimming shortened V by 4 bases and J by 3 bases, and 10 bases separated the two germline ends. The DNA of the CDR3 is TGTGCCAGCAGTTCTTGGGTGGGCAAAAACATTCAGTACTTC. Translation: CASSSWVGKNIQYF.

This clonotype was picked up a small number of times. The chain links TRBV7-8 to TRBJ1-1; 7 bases align to TRBD1. Per germline, CDR1 SGHVS and CDR2 FQNEAQ. The CDR3 is 14 amino acids. The V and J ends lost 5 bases and 2 bases, in that order; junction bases with no gene match: 5. DNA of the CDR3: TGTGCCAGCAGCGCGACAGGGTTTAACACTGAAGCTTTCTTT. It encodes CASSATGFNTEAFF.

This chain links TRBV30 with TRBJ1-2; D not certain. Per germline, CDR1 GTSNPN and CDR2 SVGIG (reference sequence). V lost 5 bases and J 4 bases, leaving 23 bases between the germline ends. There are 16 residues in the CDR3. CDR3 DNA sequence: TGTGCCTGGTCCTTGGGTATGAGGGTAGGAGGCTATGGCTACACCTTC. It yields the protein CAWSLGMRVGGYGYTF.

This clonotype was counted ten times or more. J is TRBJ2-5 and V is TRBV7-6; D not resolved. CDR3 length: 12 amino acids. V dropped 5 bases and J dropped 4 bases, with 8 bases sitting between them. Germline CDR1 is SGHVS and CDR2 is FNYEAQ. CDR3 sequence reads: CASSLPRETQYF. CDR3 sequence (DNA): TGTGCCAGCAGCCTCCCACGAGAGACCCAGTACTTC.

This sequence joins TRBV20-1 and TRBJ1-1; D is perhaps TRBD1 (5 bases). The ends were cut back, 3 bases at V and 0 bases at J, with 8 bases in the middle. CDR3 length equals 13 residues. In germline, CDR1 is DFQATT, CDR2 SNEGSKA (reference sequence). The CDR3 protein is CSARTEMNTEAFF. Written as DNA, the CDR3 is TGCAGTGCTAGGACAGAGATGAACACTGAAGCTTTCTTT.

The rearrangement uses TRBV29-1 and TRBJ1-1; 8 nucleotides agree with TRBD1. With V trimmed by 3 bases and J by 2 bases, 5 bases remained unmatched. This CDR3 has 14 residues. Germline CDR1 reads SQVTM; CDR2 reads ANQGSEA. The CDR3 sequence is CSVDPGQGNTEAFF. CDR3 nucleotide sequence: TGCAGCGTTGACCCAGGACAGGGTAACACTGAAGCTTTCTTT.

The chain combines TRBV12-3 or TRBV12-4 with TRBJ1-3, with D perhaps TRBD1 (5 bases). The CDR3 runs to 13 residues. CDR3 coding DNA: TGTGGCATGGGGAGGGGAGCAGGAAACACCATATATTTT. Protein: CGMGRGAGNTIYF.

This clonotype was seen a few times. The chain joins TRBV20-1 to TRBJ2-1; 9 bases are a match to TRBD2. CDR1 and CDR2 from the germline V gene are DFQATT and SNEGSKA (reference sequence). CDR3 length equals 14 residues. V was pared by 4 bases and J by 2 bases, with 3 bases of the junction left unmatched. The DNA for the CDR3 is TGCAGTGCTACCAGCGGGAGGACCTACAATGAGCAGTTCTTC. It encodes CSATSGRTYNEQFF.

The V gene is TRBV7-2, the J gene TRBJ2-7; maybe TRBD2 (5 bases). This CDR3 is built from 12 residues. The germline V and J ends were trimmed by 4 bases and 9 bases, with 13 bases remaining between them. Germline CDR1 reads SGHTA; CDR2 reads FQGNSA. CDR3: CASSSPVGRQYF. DNA of the CDR3: TGTGCCAGCAGCTCCCCGGTGGGGAGGCAGTACTTC.

This chain uses TRBV20-1 with TRBJ1-1; D not certain. Germline V lookup: CDR1 DFQATT, CDR2 SNEGSKA (reference sequence). This CDR3 contains 16 residues. Trimming removed 2 bases from V and 1 base from J, with 17 bases in between. The CDR3 DNA is TGCAGTGCTAGAACCAGGCTGAATAAGGGGAACACTGAAGCTTTCTTT. This encodes CSARTRLNKGNTEAFF.

The rearrangement joins TRBV14 to TRBJ2-6; D remains ambiguous. Germline CDR1 SGHDN, CDR2 FVKESK. This CDR3 region has 15 residues. Trimming left V 4 bases short and J 0 bases short, with 7 bases between. The CDR3 DNA follows: TGTGCCAGCAGCCCAGGCCGCTCTGGGGCCAACGTCCTGACTTTC. Amino acid sequence: CASSPGRSGANVLTF.

To note about this clonotype: A read error may produce the germline difference seen at one junction end. The chain combines TRBV7-8 with TRBJ1-6; possibly TRBD1 for D (6 bases). The CDR3 runs 19 residues. CDR1 and CDR2 (germline): SGHVS, FQNEAQ. The CDR3 DNA follows: TGTGCCAGCAGCTTAGCCCGTCTTCCTAAAGGGGGTAATAATGCACCCCTCCACTTT. Protein sequence: CASSLARLPKGGNNAPLHF. The variable domain in full, completed from reference TRBV7-8 and TRBJ1-6, reads GAGVSQSPRYKVAKRGQDVALRCDPISGHVSLFWYQQALGQGPEFLTYFQNEAQLDKSGLPSDRFFAERPEGSVSTLKIQRTQQEDSAVYLCASSLARLPKGGNNAPLHFGNGTRLTVT.

This clonotype was seen ten or more times. The J gene is TRBJ2-2, the V gene TRBV4-1, with TRBD1 as a possible D gene (6 bases). V shed 0 bases and J shed 7 bases, with 15 bases lying between them. The germline V gene encodes CDR1 MGHRA and CDR2 YSYEKL. There are 16 residues in the CDR3. The CDR3 sequence is CASSQEADRRGGELFF. CDR3 nucleotides: TGCGCCAGCAGCCAAGAAGCGGACAGACGTGGCGGGGAGCTGTTTTTT.